One sample yielded the 18 T cell receptor beta chains listed below, sequenced in a study of blood T cell repertoires in COVID-19. Profiling relied on immunoSEQ multiplex PCR, and the TCRdb table lists in-frame clones only, not all of them. The table lists 250,000 or so clones, approximately 86% of them singletons. Material for sequencing was PBMCs or T cells enriched from blood (not recorded which). These receptors came from a woman aged 25-40 years with acute COVID-19.

The chain couples TRBV11-3 to TRBJ1-1; 9 bases line up with TRBD1. CDR3 length: 13 residues. Germline V gene sequence: CDR1 SGHNT, CDR2 YENEEA. The V gene end was trimmed by 8 bases and the J gene end by 3 bases; junction bases not matched to a gene: 4. The CDR3 DNA follows: TGTGCCAGCGCTGACAGGGGGGACACTGAAGCTTTCTTT. Translation gives CASADRGDTEAFF. The whole variable domain, filled in from reference TRBV11-3 and TRBJ1-1, reads EAGVVQSPRYKIIEKKQPVAFWCNPISGHNTLYWYLQNLGQGPELLIRYENEEAVDDSQLPKDRFSAERLKGVDSTLKIQPAELGDSAVYLCASADRGDTEAFFGQGTRLTVV.

The chain combines TRBV5-1 with TRBJ2-1, with 12 bases identical to TRBD2. Trimming at V came to 0 bases and at J to 6 bases, leaving 7 bases not matched to a gene. Germline loops: CDR1 SGHRS, CDR2 YFSETQ. The length of the CDR3 is 17 residues. CDR3 sequence: CASSLVGLAGGFNEQFF. CDR3 DNA sequence: TGCGCCAGCAGCTTGGTCGGTCTAGCGGGGGGGTTCAATGAGCAGTTCTTC.

There are a few counts of this clone. The chain employs TRBV7-4 and TRBJ1-5; D ambiguous. Deletions cut 5 bases from V and 0 bases from J, with 11 bases between. CDR3 length: 15 amino acids. CDR1 is SGHVT and CDR2 is SQSDAQ in the germline V gene. The chain's CDR3 is CASSLLGVSNQPQHF. The CDR3 bases are TGTGCCAGCAGCCTCCTCGGGGTTAGCAATCAGCCCCAGCATTTT. Using reference TRBV7-4 and TRBJ1-5 for the parts outside the CDR3, the full variable domain is GAGVSQSPRYKVAKRGRDVALRCDSISGHVTLYWYRQTLGQGSEVLTYSQSDAQRDKSGRPSGRFSAERPERSVSTLKIQRTEQGDSAVYLCASSLLGVSNQPQHFGDGTRLSIL.

CDR3 protein: CAITRDREAGELFF. The CDR3 region has the DNA TGTGCCATCACCCGGGACAGGGAGGCCGGGGAGCTGTTTTTT. V is TRBV10-3 and J is TRBJ2-2; 9 bases align to TRBD1. The germline CDR1 and CDR2 sequences are ENHRY and SYGVKD. V shed 7 bases and J 6 bases; nucleotides not matched to a gene: 6. The CDR3 consists of 14 residues.

The gene calls are TRBV12-5 and TRBJ1-1; 9 positions match TRBD1. CDR1 and CDR2 from the germline V gene are LGHNT and FRNRAP. V lost 0 bases to trimming and J lost 4 bases; unmatched junction nucleotides: 6. The CDR3 length is 16 residues. CDR3 loop: CASGLVQGAMLTEAFF. The CDR3 DNA reads TGTGCTAGTGGTTTGGTACAGGGGGCGATGCTCACTGAAGCTTTCTTT.

This rearrangement joins TRBV7-9 to TRBJ1-2; TRBD1 might be the D (6 bases). The CDR3 runs to 14 residues. Trimming took 6 bases from V and 0 from J, leaving 11 bases between them. The germline CDR1 and CDR2 sequences are SEHNR and FQNEAQ (reference sequence). The CDR3 DNA reads as TGTGCCAGCAGTCGACAGGTAGCTAACTATGGCTACACCTTC. It translates to CASSRQVANYGYTF.

The V gene is TRBV11-2, the J gene TRBJ2-1, with TRBD1 identical over 9 bases. Germline V CDR1 and CDR2: SGHAT, FQNNGV. Losses at the gene ends were 4 bases for V and 11 bases for J; bases not matched to a gene: 3. This CDR3 spans 12 amino acids. As DNA, the CDR3 is TGTGCCAGCAGCTCCGGGACAGGGAAGCAGTTCTTC. Residues: CASSSGTGKQFF.

This clone has a handful of counts. This chain uses TRBV7-8 with TRBJ1-2; weak D call: TRBD1 (5 bases). Trimming took 0 bases from V and 5 from J, leaving 10 bases between them. This CDR3 region has 14 residues. The V gene's germline CDR1 is SGHVS and CDR2 FQNEAQ. CDR3 in DNA: TGTGCCAGCAGCTTAGCGAAGGAGGGGTATGGCTACACCTTC. Its translation: CASSLAKEGYGYTF.

A word on this clone: Distinct nucleotide sequences in the sample also encode this CDR3. The chain has TRBV27 and TRBJ2-7, with a tentative D call TRBD2 (5 bases). Trimming cost V 8 bases and J 3 bases, with 14 bases left between them. The CDR3 length is 13 residues. The germline V gene has CDR1 MNHEY and CDR2 SMNVEV (reference sequence). CDR3 DNA: TGTGCCAGCTCCTTCTCCGAGGGCTACGAGCAGTACTTC. This gives the protein CASSFSEGYEQYF.

V gene TRBV7-8 combines with J gene TRBJ2-1; weak D call: TRBD1 (5 bases). Germline V gene sequence: CDR1 SGHVS, CDR2 FQNEAQ. Trimming took 2 bases from V and 7 from J, leaving 18 bases between them. The CDR3 has 16 amino acids. CDR3 sequence: CASSLNIGAYRNEQFF. Written as DNA, the CDR3 is TGTGCCAGCAGCTTAAATATAGGGGCGTATCGGAATGAGCAGTTCTTC. Using reference TRBV7-8 and TRBJ2-1 for the parts outside the CDR3, the full variable domain is GAGVSQSPRYKVAKRGQDVALRCDPISGHVSLFWYQQALGQGPEFLTYFQNEAQLDKSGLPSDRFFAERPEGSVSTLKIQRTQQEDSAVYLCASSLNIGAYRNEQFFGPGTRLTVL.

The CDR3 DNA reads TGTGCCTGGAGCGCTGGAGGTGACACAGATACGCAGTATTTT. Translation gives CAWSAGGDTDTQYF. This rearrangement joins TRBV30 to TRBJ2-3, with D perhaps matching TRBD2 (5 bases). Germline-derived CDR1 and CDR2 are GTSNPN and SVGIG (reference sequence). This CDR3 is 14 amino acids long. Trimming cost V 3 bases and J 2 bases, with 12 bases left between them. The entire variable domain, with the rest obtained from reference TRBV30 and TRBJ2-3, is as follows: SQTIHQWPATLVQPVGSPLSLECTVEGTSNPNLYWYRQAAGRGLQLLFYSVGIGQISSEVPQNLSASRPQDRQFILSSKKLLLSDSGFYLCAWSAGGDTDTQYFGPGTRLTVL.

The J gene is TRBJ1-1, the V gene TRBV7-9; no reliable D call. Germline V gene lookup returns CDR1 SEHNR and CDR2 FQNEAQ (reference sequence). This CDR3 comprises 13 residues. Trimming left V 5 bases short and J 5 bases short, with 12 bases between. The CDR3 nucleotides read TGTGCCAGCAGCCCCGTCTCGGAGACTGAAGCTTTCTTT. Translation: CASSPVSETEAFF.

This rearrangement joins TRBV2 to TRBJ1-6, with 7 bases fitting TRBD1. The length of the CDR3 is 14 residues. Germline CDR1 SNHLY, CDR2 FYNNEI. The junction had 9 bases not matched to a gene; V was cut back by 8 bases and J by 8 bases. The CDR3, as DNA: TGTGCCAGCCATATAAACAGGGGTGATTCACCCCTCCACTTT. This codes for CASHINRGDSPLHF.

The genes are TRBV19 and TRBJ1-1, with unresolved D. Germline V lookup: CDR1 LNHDA, CDR2 SQIVND (reference sequence). CDR3 size: 13 residues. Deletions cut 0 bases from V and 4 bases from J, with 6 bases between. This CDR3 is CASSIDRGTEAFF. The DNA of the CDR3 is TGTGCCAGTAGTATAGATCGGGGCACTGAAGCTTTCTTT.

CDR3 nucleotides: TGTGCCAGCAGCTCCGCGACAGGGCTCCTACGCACGAACACTGAAGCTTTCTTT. Protein sequence: CASSSATGLLRTNTEAFF. The chain couples TRBV7-6 to TRBJ1-1; 7 nucleotides line up with TRBD1. This CDR3 comprises 18 residues. Per germline, CDR1 SGHVS and CDR2 FNYEAQ. Trimming at V came to 4 bases and at J to 1 base, leaving 15 bases not matched to a gene. The variable domain in full, completed from reference TRBV7-6 and TRBJ1-1, reads GAGVSQSPRYKVTKRGQDVALRCDPISGHVSLYWYRQALGQGPEFLTYFNYEAQQDKSGLPNDRFSAERPEGSISTLTIQRTEQRDSAMYRCASSSATGLLRTNTEAFFGQGTRLTVV.

V gene TRBV5-4 combines with J gene TRBJ2-5, with 11 nucleotides matching TRBD2. After removal of 5 bases from V and 4 bases from J, the junction contained 16 bases not matched to a gene. This CDR3 region has 18 residues. Looked up from germline, CDR1 is SGHNT and CDR2 is YYREEE (reference sequence). CDR3 sequence reads: CASSSGLAGREGAETQYF. The CDR3 bases are TGTGCCAGCAGTTCTGGACTAGCGGGCCGCGAGGGGGCAGAGACCCAGTACTTC.

The chain recombines TRBV20-1 with TRBJ2-7; D not resolved. This CDR3 region has 11 residues. Germline CDR1 DFQATT, CDR2 SNEGSKA (reference sequence). The ends were cut back, 2 bases at V and 3 bases at J, with 5 bases in the middle. The CDR3 DNA follows: TGCAGTGCTAGACAGTACTACGAGCAGTACTTC. Translated: CSARQYYEQYF.

The V gene is TRBV7-2, the J gene TRBJ1-3; D not certain. The length of the CDR3 is 15 residues. Trimming took 1 base from V and 0 from J, leaving 7 bases between them. Germline assignment: CDR1 SGHTA and CDR2 FQGNSA. In nucleotides, the CDR3 is TGTGCCAGCAGCTTAGACCAGGCCTCTGGAAACACCATATATTTT. Encoded protein: CASSLDQASGNTIYF.